The sample holds a few counts of the clone carrying this T cell receptor beta chain. The antigen is undetermined. The CDR3 regions of TCR beta were amplified from RNA transcripts. The HTBI primer set served for first-round RT-PCR of the TCR CDR3. TCRdb passed the multiplex PCR reads through MiXCR, listing each CDR3 protein once. The data hold 370,000 or so distinct CDR3 sequences, with around a quarter observed a single time. This sample is drawn from a study of T cells in Graves' hyperthyroidism and ophthalmopathy. General study points: Peripheral blood also featured most of the thyroid clonotypes expanded above 0.001.

Input material: blood. The sequence was collected from a man aged 45-65 years with Graves' hyperthyroidism.

The CDR3 DNA is TGTGCCAGTAGGAGACTAGCGGGAGACAATGAGCAGTTCTTC. Amino acids: CASRRLAGDNEQFF. V is TRBV19 and J is TRBJ2-1; TRBD2 matches 12 bases. This CDR3 spans 14 amino acids. Germline CDR1 is LNHDA and CDR2 is SQIVND (reference sequence). With 6 bases clipped from V and 5 bases from J, the junction kept 2 bases outside the gene matches.